This T cell receptor (beta chain) is drawn from a study of T-cell memory formation after mild COVID-19 (dated by TCRdb to about 2021). At the level of the whole study: Most TCR sequence clusters were specific to one of the two donors. In a couple of donors, T-cell clones that expanded and contracted after mild COVID-19 were followed by sequencing TCRalpha and TCRbeta repertoires longitudinally. The cohort comprised two young, previously healthy adult volunteers, one female and one male.

According to the germline V gene, CDR1 reads KGHDR and CDR2 reads SFDVKD. V is shortened by 4 bases, J by 7 bases, and the region joining them spans 16 bases. From the cysteine up to the phenylalanine, the CDR3 has a length of 15 residues. Of all the DNA, just the CDR3 is kept, 45 bases in frame from base 1. A word on this clonotype: Its antigen remains undetermined. No much larger clonotype is one base removed from it; base qualities were not supplied.

Reads for this sample came from an Illumina NovaSeq 6000. Using 5'RACE with constant-segment primers, TCRalpha and TCRbeta cDNA libraries were constructed, with sample barcodes and unique molecular identifiers added in the process. Trizol reagent was used to extract RNA from every sample. Libraries were amplified in two PCR steps, with a second sample barcode and Illumina TruSeq adapters added in the second step. The libraries were sequenced on an Illumina NovaSeq using 2 x 150 bp paired-end reads. Per the source publication's procedure: Demultiplexing of reads and collapsing into UMI-guided consensus sequences were performed with migec v1.2.7. With mixcr v2.1.11, UMI consensuses were aligned to TRA and TRB V and J templates and assembled into clonotypes. A clonotype was counted as expanded or contracted only if both edgeR and NoisET called the change significant, with noise models trained on biological replicates. For edgeR calls, the cutoffs were a false discovery rate-adjusted p below 0.01 and a log2 fold-change threshold of 1. As an exploratory analysis of dynamics, max-normalized trajectories of the 1000 most abundant clonotypes were examined with PCA combined with hierarchical clustering. The CD4 or CD8 phenotype of responding clones was assigned using the separately sequenced CD4+ and CD8+ repertoires. TCRdb cleaned the public reads at Q25 with fastp, built clones with MiXCR and kept in-frame beta chains. Identical CDR3 protein sequences are pooled into one entry, listed with their most common genes and DNA. The V and J calls here are based on TCRdb, not the publication. Counted in this sample were 150,000 or so distinct CDR3 sequences; more than 14% of them appeared once. The biggest ten clones account for 13% to 15% of the sample.

General study outcomes and caveats: SARS-CoV-2 specificity of the second-wave clones peaking on day 37 was not confirmed. Contracting CD4+ clones turned up mainly in the CM and EM memory subsets, whereas EMRA was where CD8+ clones were enriched. From day 15 to 85, contracting clones showed balanced CD4/CD8 phenotypes, whereas a second wave of clones that expanded from day 15 to 37 leaned towards CD4+. The detection of some responding clones in pre-infection memory suggests that pre-existing cross-reactive memory T cells joined the SARS-CoV-2 response. The study covered only a couple of mild cases, and larger cohorts including severe cases with pre-infection samples were considered necessary.

Ficoll-Paque density gradient centrifugation was the method used to isolate PBMCs. The clonotype comes from an adult woman who had mild COVID-19 (a few samples of this study predate the infection). The sample titles of this study are shuffled in the database, so cell type and time point are left out; the donor was told from shared clones. The specimen was PBMCs or a T cell subset sorted from them (not recorded which). The V gene is TRBV24-1 and the J gene is TRBJ2-1; tentative D gene TRBD2, with 5 bases matching. For the CDR3, the sequence is CATSDPPFRGNEQFF. The nucleotides read TGTGCCACCAGTGACCCTCCTTTTCGCGGGAATGAGCAGTTCTTC.